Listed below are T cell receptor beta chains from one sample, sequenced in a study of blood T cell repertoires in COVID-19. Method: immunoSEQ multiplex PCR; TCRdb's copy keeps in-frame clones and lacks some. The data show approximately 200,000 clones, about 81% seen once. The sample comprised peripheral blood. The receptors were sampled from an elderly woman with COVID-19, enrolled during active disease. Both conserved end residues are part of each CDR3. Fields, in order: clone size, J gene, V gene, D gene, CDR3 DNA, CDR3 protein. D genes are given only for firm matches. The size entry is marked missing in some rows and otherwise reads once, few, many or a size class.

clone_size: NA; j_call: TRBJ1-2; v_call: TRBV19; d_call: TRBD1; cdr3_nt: TGTGCCAGTAGTATACAGGGGGCCCTTTACTATGGCTACACCTTC; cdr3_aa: CASSIQGALYYGYTF
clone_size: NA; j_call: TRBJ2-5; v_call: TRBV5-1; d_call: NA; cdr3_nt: TGCGCCAGCAGCTTGGCCGGGTACATTCAAGAGACCCAGTACTTC; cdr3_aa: CASSLAGYIQETQYF
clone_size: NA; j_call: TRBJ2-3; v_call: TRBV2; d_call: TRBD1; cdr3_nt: TGTGCCAGCAGTGAGGGGACAGGAACAGATACGCAGTATTTT; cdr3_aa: CASSEGTGTDTQYF
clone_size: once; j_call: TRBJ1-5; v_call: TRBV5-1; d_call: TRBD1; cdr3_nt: TGCGCCAGCAGCTTGGAGGGACAGGGGGTTCAGCCCCAGCATTTT; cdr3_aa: CASSLEGQGVQPQHF
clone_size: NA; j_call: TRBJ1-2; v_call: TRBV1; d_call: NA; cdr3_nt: TGCACCAGCAGTTCGGCGGGTAACTATGGCTACACCTTC; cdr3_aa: CTSSSAGNYGYTF
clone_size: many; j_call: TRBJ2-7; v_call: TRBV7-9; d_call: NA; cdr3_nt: TGTGCCAGCAGCTTAGCGCTCCTAGGGAGCTACGAGCAGTACTTC; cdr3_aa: CASSLALLGSYEQYF
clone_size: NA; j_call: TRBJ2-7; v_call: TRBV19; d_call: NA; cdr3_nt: TGTGCCAGTAGTATAGGCCAAGTGGGGCCCTCCTACGAGCAGTACTTC; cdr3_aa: CASSIGQVGPSYEQYF
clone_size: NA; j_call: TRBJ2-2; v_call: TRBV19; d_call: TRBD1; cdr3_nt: TGTGCCAGTAGTCCCCTACCGGACAGGGAAGTTTCTGACACCGGGGAGCTGTTTTTT; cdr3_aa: CASSPLPDREVSDTGELFF
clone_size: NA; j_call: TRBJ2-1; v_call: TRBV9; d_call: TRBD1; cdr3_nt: TGTGCCAGCAGCGTAGGCCCCAGGGGGGAGCAGTTCTTC; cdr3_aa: CASSVGPRGEQFF
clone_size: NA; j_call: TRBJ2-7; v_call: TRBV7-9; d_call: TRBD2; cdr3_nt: TGTGCCAGCAGCTCCCCCGGGACTAGCTGGTACGAGCAGTACTTC; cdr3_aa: CASSSPGTSWYEQYF
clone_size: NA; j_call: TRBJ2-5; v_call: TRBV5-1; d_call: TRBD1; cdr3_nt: TGCGCCAGCAGCCCCGGACAGGGGGCGCTTGGGACCCAGTACTTC; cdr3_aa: CASSPGQGALGTQYF
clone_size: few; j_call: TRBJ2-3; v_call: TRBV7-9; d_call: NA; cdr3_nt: TGTGCCAGCAGCCTCAACACGGGTACGCAGTATTTT; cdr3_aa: CASSLNTGTQYF
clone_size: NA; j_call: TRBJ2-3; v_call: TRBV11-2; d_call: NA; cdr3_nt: TGTGCCAGCAGCTTATTATTTTCGGGATCTCCCACAGATACGCAGTATTTT; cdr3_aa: CASSLLFSGSPTDTQYF
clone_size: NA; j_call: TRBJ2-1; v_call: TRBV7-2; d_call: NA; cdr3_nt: TGTGCCAGCAGCCAGCGACTCGGGAGCTCCTACAATGAGCAGTTCTTC; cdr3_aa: CASSQRLGSSYNEQFF
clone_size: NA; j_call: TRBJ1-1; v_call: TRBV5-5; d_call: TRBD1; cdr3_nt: TGTGCCAGCAGCGTGACGACAGGGGACGGAACTGAAGCTTTCTTT; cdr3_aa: CASSVTTGDGTEAFF
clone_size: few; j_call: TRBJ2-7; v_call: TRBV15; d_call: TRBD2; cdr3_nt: TGTGCCACCAGAAAGACTAGCGGGGTTTCCTACGAGCAGTACTTC; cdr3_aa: CATRKTSGVSYEQYF
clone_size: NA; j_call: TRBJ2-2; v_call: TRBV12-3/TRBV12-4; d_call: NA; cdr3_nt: TGTGCCAGCAGTGACACCCTCACCGGGGAGCTGTTTTTT; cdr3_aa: CASSDTLTGELFF
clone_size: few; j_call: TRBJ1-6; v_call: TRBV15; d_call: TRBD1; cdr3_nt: TGTGCCACCAGCAGAGATTCAGTCAGGGGGCAGGATTTT; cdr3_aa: CATSRDSVRGQDF
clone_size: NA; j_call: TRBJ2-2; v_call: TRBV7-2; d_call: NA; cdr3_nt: TGTGCCAGCAGCTACAGGCCTGGACAGACCGGGGAGCTGTTTTTT; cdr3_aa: CASSYRPGQTGELFF
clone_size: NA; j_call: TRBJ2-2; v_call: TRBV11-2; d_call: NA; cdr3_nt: TGTGCCAGCAGCCGAACGGACAGACACACCGGGGAGCTGTTTTTT; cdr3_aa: CASSRTDRHTGELFF
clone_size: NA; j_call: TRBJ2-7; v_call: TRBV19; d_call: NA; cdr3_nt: TGTGCCAGTAGTGGGGGCCAGGCGACAAAAGGCTACGAGCAGTACTTC; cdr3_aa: CASSGGQATKGYEQYF
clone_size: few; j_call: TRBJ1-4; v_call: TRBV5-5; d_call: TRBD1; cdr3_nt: TGTGCCAGCAGCTTGGAGGACAGGGCCTCAACTAATGAAAAACTGTTTTTT; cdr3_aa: CASSLEDRASTNEKLFF
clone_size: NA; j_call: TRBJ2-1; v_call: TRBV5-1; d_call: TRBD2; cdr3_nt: TGCGCCAGCAGCTTGGGACTAGCGGGGGTCAATGAGCAGTTCTTC; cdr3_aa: CASSLGLAGVNEQFF
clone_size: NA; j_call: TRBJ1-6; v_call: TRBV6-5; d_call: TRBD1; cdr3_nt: TGTGCCAGCAGTCGAGTCCCAGGGGGCGGATCACCCCTCCACTTT; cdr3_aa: CASSRVPGGGSPLHF
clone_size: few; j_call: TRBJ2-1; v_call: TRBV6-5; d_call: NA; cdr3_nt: TGTGCCACCCTTAGCCGTGGTGACGGTGGTGAGCAGTTCTTC; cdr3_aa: CATLSRGDGGEQFF
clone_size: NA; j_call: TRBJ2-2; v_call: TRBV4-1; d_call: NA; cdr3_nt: TGCGCCAGCAGCCGAACAGGGTCCGTGACCGGGGAGCTGTTTTTT; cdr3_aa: CASSRTGSVTGELFF
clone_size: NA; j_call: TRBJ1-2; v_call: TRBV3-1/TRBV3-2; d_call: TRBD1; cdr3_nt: TGTGCCAGCAGCGCTCTTCTCCCGGGACAGGGGGCCCAGGGCTACACCTTC; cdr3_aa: CASSALLPGQGAQGYTF
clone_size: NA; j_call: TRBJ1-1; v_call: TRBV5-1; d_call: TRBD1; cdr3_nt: TGCGCCAGCAGCTTGGCCGGACAGGGGGTTGAAGCTTTCTTT; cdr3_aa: CASSLAGQGVEAFF
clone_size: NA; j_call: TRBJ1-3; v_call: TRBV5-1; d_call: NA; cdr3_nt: TGCGCCAGCAGCTTGGCTTTTGGAAACACCATATATTTT; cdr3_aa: CASSLAFGNTIYF
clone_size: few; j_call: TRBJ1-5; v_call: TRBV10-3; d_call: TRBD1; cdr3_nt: TGTGCCATCAGCGCGGACAGGGGCGGCAATCAGCCCCAGCATTTT; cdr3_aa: CAISADRGGNQPQHF
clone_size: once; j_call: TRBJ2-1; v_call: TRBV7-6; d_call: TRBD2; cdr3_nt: TGTGCCAGCAGCTTACTAACTAGCGGGGTCCTCGATGAGCAGTTCTTC; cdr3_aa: CASSLLTSGVLDEQFF
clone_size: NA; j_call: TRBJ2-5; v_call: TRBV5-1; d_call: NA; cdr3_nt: TGCGCCAGCAGCTTAACATCCCTAGAGACCCAGTACTTC; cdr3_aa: CASSLTSLETQYF
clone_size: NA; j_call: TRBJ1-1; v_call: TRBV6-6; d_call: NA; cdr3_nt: TGTGCCAGCAGTTACGGGCGGGAAGACACTGAAGCTTTCTTT; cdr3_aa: CASSYGREDTEAFF
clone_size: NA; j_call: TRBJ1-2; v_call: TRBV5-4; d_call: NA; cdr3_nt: TGTGCCAGCAGCTCCGACAGGACTAACTATGGCTACACCTTC; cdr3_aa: CASSSDRTNYGYTF
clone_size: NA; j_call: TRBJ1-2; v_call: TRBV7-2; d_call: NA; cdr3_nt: TGTGCCAGCAGCTTAGCTATCCAGGGAAACTATGGCTACACCTTC; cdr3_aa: CASSLAIQGNYGYTF
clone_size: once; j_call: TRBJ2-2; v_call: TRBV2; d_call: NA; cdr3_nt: TGTGCCAGCAGTGAAGTTGGCAGGGGCAACGGGGAGCTGTTTTTT; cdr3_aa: CASSEVGRGNGELFF
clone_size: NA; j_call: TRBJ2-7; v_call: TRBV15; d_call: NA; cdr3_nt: TGTGCCACCAGCACGGCAGGGAACGAGCAGTACTTC; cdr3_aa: CATSTAGNEQYF
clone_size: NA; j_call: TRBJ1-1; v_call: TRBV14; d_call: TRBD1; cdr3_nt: TGTGCCAGCAGCCGGGACAGTCGCACTGAAGCTTTCTTT; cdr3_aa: CASSRDSRTEAFF
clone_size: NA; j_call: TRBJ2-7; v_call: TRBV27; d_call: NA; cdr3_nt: TGTGCCAGCAGTTTAGTAGGGGGGGACTACGAGCAGTACTTC; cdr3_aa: CASSLVGGDYEQYF
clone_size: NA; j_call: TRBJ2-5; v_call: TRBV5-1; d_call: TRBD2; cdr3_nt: TGCGCCAGCAGCTTCCGGTCTAGCGGGGGGGGCCTCCAAGAGACCCAGTACTTC; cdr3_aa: CASSFRSSGGGLQETQYF
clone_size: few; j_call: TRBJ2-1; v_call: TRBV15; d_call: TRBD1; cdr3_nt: TGTGCCACCAGCAGAGACAGGGGGTCCTACAATGAGCAGTTCTTC; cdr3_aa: CATSRDRGSYNEQFF
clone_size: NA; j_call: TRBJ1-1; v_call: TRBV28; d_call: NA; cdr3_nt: TGTGCCAGCAGTCCCCGTGGGAGGGGAAAGACTGAAGCTTTCTTT; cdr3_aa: CASSPRGRGKTEAFF
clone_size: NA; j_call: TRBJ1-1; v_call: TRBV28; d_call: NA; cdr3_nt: TGTGCCAGCAGTTTATGGGGGGGGAACACTGAAGCTTTCTTT; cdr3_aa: CASSLWGGNTEAFF
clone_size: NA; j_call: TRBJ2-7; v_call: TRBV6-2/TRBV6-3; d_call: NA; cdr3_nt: TGTGCCAGCAGCCGGCCAGGGTGGAGCTCCTACGAGCAGTACTTC; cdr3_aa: CASSRPGWSSYEQYF
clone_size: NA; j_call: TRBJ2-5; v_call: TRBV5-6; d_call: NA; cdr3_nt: TGTGCCAGCAGCTTGTACAGGGTCGAGACCCAGTACTTC; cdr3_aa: CASSLYRVETQYF
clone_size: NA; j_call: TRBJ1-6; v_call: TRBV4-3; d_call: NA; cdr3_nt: TGCGCCAGCAGCCAAGATTCCCAGGGCTCCTATAATTCACCCCTCCACTTT; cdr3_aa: CASSQDSQGSYNSPLHF
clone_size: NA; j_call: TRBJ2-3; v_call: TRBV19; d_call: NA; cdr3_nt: TGTGCCAGTAGCAGAGAGGTGGCAGATACGCAGTATTTT; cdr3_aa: CASSREVADTQYF
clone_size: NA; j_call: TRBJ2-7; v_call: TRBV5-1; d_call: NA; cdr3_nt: TGCGCCAGCAGCCGAGACAGGAGGACCTACGAGCAGTACTTC; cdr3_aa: CASSRDRRTYEQYF
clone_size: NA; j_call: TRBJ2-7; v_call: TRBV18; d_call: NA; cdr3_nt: TGTGCCAGCTCACCAAGAGCACAGTCCTACGAGCAGTACTTC; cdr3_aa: CASSPRAQSYEQYF
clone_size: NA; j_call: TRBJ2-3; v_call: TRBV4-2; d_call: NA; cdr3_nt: TGTGCCAGCAGCCAAGTTTCGAGGTCAGATACGCAGTATTTT; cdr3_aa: CASSQVSRSDTQYF
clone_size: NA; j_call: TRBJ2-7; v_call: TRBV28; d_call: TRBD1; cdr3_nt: TGTGCCAGCAGTTTACCCGGACAGGGCAGAGGTCACGAGCAGTACTTC; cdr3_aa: CASSLPGQGRGHEQYF
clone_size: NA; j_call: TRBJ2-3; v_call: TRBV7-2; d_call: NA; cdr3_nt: TGTGCCAGCAGCTTAGACGGGAAGAACACAGATACGCAGTATTTT; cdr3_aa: CASSLDGKNTDTQYF
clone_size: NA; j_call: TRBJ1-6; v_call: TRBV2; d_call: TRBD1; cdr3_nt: TGTGCCAGCGCTAAGACAGGGAGTCATTCACCCCTCCACTTT; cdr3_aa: CASAKTGSHSPLHF
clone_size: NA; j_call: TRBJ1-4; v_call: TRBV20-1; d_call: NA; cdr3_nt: TGCAGTGCCTCGGAGGCTGAAAAACTGTTTTTT; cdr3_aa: CSASEAEKLFF
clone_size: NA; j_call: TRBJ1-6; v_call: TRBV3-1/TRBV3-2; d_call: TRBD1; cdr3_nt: TGTGCCAGCAGCCCCCGGGACAGGAGAGATAATTCACCCCTCCACTTT; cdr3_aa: CASSPRDRRDNSPLHF
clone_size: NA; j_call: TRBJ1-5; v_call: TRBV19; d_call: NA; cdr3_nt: TGTGCCAGTAACTGGGGGGGGGAGAGCAATCAGCCCCAGCATTTT; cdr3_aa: CASNWGGESNQPQHF